These T cell receptor beta chains were read from a single sample in a study of blood T cell repertoires in COVID-19. Profiling relied on immunoSEQ multiplex PCR, and the TCRdb table lists in-frame clones only, not all of them. The data contain about 55,000 clones, 86% of them singletons. Sequenced: peripheral blood. The source is a woman over 75 with acute or convalescent COVID-19. The CDR3 runs from the conserved cysteine through the conserved F or W. D genes are given only for firm matches. The size of a clone is reported for some rows only, either as once, few or many, or as a class for expanded clones.

v_gene	abundance	j_gene	d_gene	CDR3nt	CDR3aa
TRBV29-1	-	TRBJ1-2	-	TGCAGCGTTGATGAACATAACTATGGCTACACCTTC	CSVDEHNYGYTF
TRBV7-2	-	TRBJ1-6	TRBD1	TGTGCCAGCAGGACAGGGGTTTCCTATAATTCACCCCTCCACTTT	CASRTGVSYNSPLHF
TRBV6-6	-	TRBJ2-2	TRBD1	TGTGCCAGCAGGTCCACAGGGGGCCGAACCGGGGAGCTGTTTTTT	CASRSTGGRTGELFF
TRBV6-5	-	TRBJ1-5	-	TGTGCCAGCAGTTGGGGCAGGGCTAGCAATCAGCCCCAGCATTTT	CASSWGRASNQPQHF
TRBV7-3	-	TRBJ2-1	TRBD1	TGTGCCAGCAGCTTAGGTTCGGGACAGGGATACAATGAGCAGTTCTTC	CASSLGSGQGYNEQFF
TRBV4-2	-	TRBJ1-3	-	TGTGCCAGCAGCCAAGAGGGGCACTCTGGAAACACCATATATTTT	CASSQEGHSGNTIYF
TRBV4-2	-	TRBJ1-5	-	TGTGCCAGCAGCCAATCCGACGGGGAGAATCAGCCCCAGCATTTT	CASSQSDGENQPQHF
TRBV10-2	once	TRBJ1-2	TRBD1	TGCGCCAGCAGTGCGGAGGGGGCGTTTGGCTACACCTTC	CASSAEGAFGYTF
TRBV4-1	-	TRBJ2-1	TRBD2	TGCGCCAGCAGCCAAGAGACAGCAGAGCGGGGGAACTCCTACAATGAGCAGTTCTTC	CASSQETAERGNSYNEQFF
TRBV28	once	TRBJ2-4	-	TGTGCCAGCAGTTTATGGAGTCTAGCCAAAAACATTCAGTACTTC	CASSLWSLAKNIQYF
TRBV5-1	once	TRBJ1-2	-	TGCGCCAGCAGCCTTGACAGATATGGCTACACCTTC	CASSLDRYGYTF
TRBV27	-	TRBJ1-6	-	TGTGCCAGCAGTTTTGGAGGGAAAAATTCACCCCTCCACTTT	CASSFGGKNSPLHF
TRBV24-1	-	TRBJ2-1	TRBD1	TGTGCCACCAGTGACCCAAGGACAGGGAGCTCCTACAATGAGCAGTTCTTC	CATSDPRTGSSYNEQFF
TRBV6-6	-	TRBJ1-2	-	TGTGCCAGCAGCTCCGGGACTGTCTATGGCTACACCTTC	CASSSGTVYGYTF
TRBV19	-	TRBJ2-1	-	TGTGCCAGTAGTAAAACCGGGACTCCGGCCTACAATGAGCAGTTCTTC	CASSKTGTPAYNEQFF
TRBV4-1	-	TRBJ1-1	-	TGCGCCAGCAGCCATCAAGAGGGGGAAGGTTCTTTCTTT	CASSHQEGEGSFF
TRBV25-1	-	TRBJ1-2	-	TGTGCCAGCAGTGAATGGAGCTATGGCTACACCTTC	CASSEWSYGYTF
TRBV19	-	TRBJ2-7	TRBD1	TGTGCCAGTAGCCCCTCCGGGACAGTTTTCTACGAGCAGTACTTC	CASSPSGTVFYEQYF
TRBV30	few	TRBJ1-1	-	TGTGCCTGGAGTGCTTCCTACACTGAAGCTTTCTTT	CAWSASYTEAFF
TRBV5-6	once	TRBJ2-5	-	TGTGCCAGCAGCTTTGGTAACACGGAGACCCAGTACTTC	CASSFGNTETQYF
TRBV2	-	TRBJ1-3	-	TGTGCCAGCACCCCTGACTTGGGCTCTGGAAACACCATATATTTT	CASTPDLGSGNTIYF
TRBV5-4	-	TRBJ2-1	TRBD2	TGTGCCAGCAGCTTAGCGGGGGCCTCCTCCTACAATGAGCAGTTCTTC	CASSLAGASSYNEQFF
TRBV6-2/TRBV6-3	-	TRBJ1-3	-	TGTGCCAGCAGTTACCCGGGTGTCGGAAACACCATATATTTT	CASSYPGVGNTIYF
TRBV24-1	once	TRBJ2-1	TRBD1	TGTGCCACCAGTGATTTCGGGACAGGGAAAAACAATGAGCAGTTCTTC	CATSDFGTGKNNEQFF
TRBV7-7	-	TRBJ2-1	-	TGTGCTAGCAGCTTAGGGGCTACCTCCTACAATGAGCAGTTCTTC	CASSLGATSYNEQFF
TRBV5-1	-	TRBJ2-1	TRBD2	TGCGCCAGCAGGTTGACTAGCGGGGGGGTCGATGAGCAGTTCTTC	CASRLTSGGVDEQFF
TRBV15	-	TRBJ2-1	TRBD2	TGTGCCACCAGCAGAGTCGAAGCGGGAGCGGGCTCCTACAATGAGCAGTTCTTC	CATSRVEAGAGSYNEQFF
TRBV11-2	-	TRBJ2-5	-	TGTGCCAGCAGCTTAGCAGGGAAAGAGACCCAGTACTTC	CASSLAGKETQYF
TRBV12-3/TRBV12-4	-	TRBJ2-2	TRBD2	TGTGCCAGCAGTATGCGGGGGGCCGGGGAGCTGTTTTTT	CASSMRGAGELFF
TRBV5-1	-	TRBJ2-7	TRBD2	TGCGCCAGCAGCAACCCCGGGACTACCTACGAGCAGTACTTC	CASSNPGTTYEQYF
TRBV10-3	-	TRBJ1-1	-	TGTGCCATCAGGGGTCGGGACACTGAAGCTTTCTTT	CAIRGRDTEAFF
TRBV18	-	TRBJ2-2	-	TGTGCCAGCTCCCCCCAGACGAACACCGGGGAGCTGTTTTTT	CASSPQTNTGELFF
TRBV6-6	-	TRBJ1-1	-	TGTGCCAGCAGTCCCCCCTGGCAGATTCGTTCCACTGAAGCTTTCTTT	CASSPPWQIRSTEAFF
TRBV5-1	-	TRBJ2-2	-	TGCGCCAGCAGCTTGATGGCGACAGGGAACACCGGGGAGCTGTTTTTT	CASSLMATGNTGELFF
TRBV5-1	-	TRBJ1-1	-	TGCGCCAGCAGCCTCCAGCTCGGGGAGGCTTTCTTT	CASSLQLGEAFF
TRBV6-6	-	TRBJ1-1	TRBD1	TGTGCCAGCAGGGACAGGGGTGGCTCTGAAGCTTTCTTT	CASRDRGGSEAFF
TRBV5-1	-	TRBJ1-4	TRBD1	TGCGCCAGCAGCTTAGCGACAGGGGGCAGTGAAAAACTGTTTTTT	CASSLATGGSEKLFF
TRBV5-4	-	TRBJ2-2	TRBD1	TGTGCCACCCTCGGAACAGGGGGCAGGACCGGGGAGCTGTTTTTT	CATLGTGGRTGELFF
TRBV4-1	-	TRBJ1-3	-	TGCGCCAGCAGCCTCTACCGGGACAATGAAAACACCATATATTTT	CASSLYRDNENTIYF
TRBV12-3/TRBV12-4	-	TRBJ2-6	-	TGTGCCAGCAGTTCGGGGATTCCCAACGTCCTGACTTTC	CASSSGIPNVLTF
TRBV7-2	-	TRBJ2-1	-	TGTGCCAGCAGCTTTAGGGAGGTTGAGCAGTTCTTC	CASSFREVEQFF
TRBV7-8	-	TRBJ1-1	TRBD1	TGTGCCAGCAGCTCGTCTCTGACAGGGACTAACACTGAAGCTTTCTTT	CASSSSLTGTNTEAFF
TRBV11-1	-	TRBJ2-7	-	TGTGCCAGCAGCTTAGGTGGCAGCGAGCAGTACTTC	CASSLGGSEQYF
TRBV7-9	-	TRBJ1-2	TRBD1	TGTGCCAGCAGCTTAGTAGCCGGGACAGGCTATGGCTACACCTTC	CASSLVAGTGYGYTF
TRBV4-2	-	TRBJ2-7	TRBD1	TGTGCCAGTAGCCAAGGACAGGGGATCTCCTACGAGCAGTACTTC	CASSQGQGISYEQYF
TRBV3-1/TRBV3-2	-	TRBJ2-1	TRBD2	TGTGCCAGCAGCCAAGGTCCCCTAGCGGGGGGGCTGAACAATGAGCAGTTCTTC	CASSQGPLAGGLNNEQFF
TRBV5-1	-	TRBJ2-5	TRBD2	TGCGCCAGCAGCTCGACTAGCGGGCAAGAGACCCAGTACTTC	CASSSTSGQETQYF
TRBV5-1	once	TRBJ1-4	-	TGCGCCAGCAGCCCACAGGGTACGGTTGATGAAAAACTGTTTTTT	CASSPQGTVDEKLFF
TRBV7-6	-	TRBJ2-2	TRBD2	TGTGCCAGCAGCTTAGCGCTAGCGGGAGCGGGGAACACCGGGGAGCTGTTTTTT	CASSLALAGAGNTGELFF
TRBV6-1	-	TRBJ2-7	-	TGTGCCAGCAGTGAAACGGGGTTGGGTCAGTACGAGCAGTACTTC	CASSETGLGQYEQYF
TRBV5-1	-	TRBJ1-1	TRBD1	TGCGCCAGCAGCTTGGCCCCGACAGGGTTGAACACTGAAGCTTTCTTT	CASSLAPTGLNTEAFF
TRBV9	-	TRBJ2-3	-	TGTGCCAGCAGCGTAGACGGGAGCACAGATACGCAGTATTTT	CASSVDGSTDTQYF
TRBV9	-	TRBJ2-5	TRBD2	TGTGCCAGCAGCGTAGATCAGGGAGGGCAAGAGACCCAGTACTTC	CASSVDQGGQETQYF
TRBV20-1	-	TRBJ1-2	-	TGCAGTGCAAGCTTGGACAGAGGCTACACCTTC	CSASLDRGYTF